This entry concerns a single T cell receptor beta chain. What it binds is unknown. These data come from a study of a mutant IDH1 vaccine in newly diagnosed glioma. Study results and limitations: Variations in leading peripheral T cell clonotypes appeared to have no connection with pseudoprogression. Patients mounted vaccine-induced immune responses in about 93% of cases.

Germline-derived CDR1 and CDR2 are MDHEN and SYDVKM. The V and J ends lost 8 bases and 5 bases, in that order; junction bases with no gene match: 8. This CDR3 contains 13 residues. Stated time point: week 35, safety follow-up. Vaccinated patients received 300 ug of mutant IDH1 20-mer peptide per dose, with topical imiquimod. Clones were read by immunoSEQ multiplex PCR, and TCRdb kept only the in-frame ones, dropping some. The sample yields 45,000 or so clones, 80% to 85% seen once. The source is a woman between 40 and 55 years old with glioma. Some clones in this sample may be carry-over from other donors' samples. This chain joins TRBV28 and TRBJ2-5; TRBD2 matches at 7 bases. Sample: PBMCs, taken from a glioma patient whose treatment included an IDH1 peptide vaccine. The CDR3: CASLAAPAETQYF. The CDR3 DNA reads as TGTGCCAGCCTAGCGGCTCCTGCCGAGACCCAGTACTTC.